This T cell receptor beta chain emerged from a study of control samples from healthy donors and cancer patients. Clones were sequenced by immunoSEQ multiplex PCR, and TCRdb holds only the in-frame ones, with some missing. The table has around 140,000 clones, around 93% seen once. This clonotype originated in a woman aged 45-65 years in good health. The sequencing input was blood.

In DNA, the CDR3 is TGTGCCAGTAGTACCGGACTAGCGGGGGCTGGCACAGATACGCAGTATTTT. It is translated as CASSTGLAGAGTDTQYF. The chain recombines TRBV19 with TRBJ2-3; 13 nucleotides match TRBD2. The CDR3 spans 17 residues. CDR1 is LNHDA and CDR2 is SQIVND in the germline V gene (reference sequence). J lost 1 base, V lost 4 bases, and 5 bases had no gene match. Supplemented by reference TRBV19 and TRBJ2-3, the full variable domain reads DGGITQSPKYLFRKEGQNVTLSCEQNLNHDAMYWYRQDPGQGLRLIYYSQIVNDFQKGDIAEGYSVSREKKESFPLTVTSAQKNPTAFYLCASSTGLAGAGTDTQYFGPGTRLTVL.